Shown below are 11 T cell receptor beta chains from a single sample sequenced in a study of blood T cell repertoires in COVID-19. Clones were read by immunoSEQ multiplex PCR, and TCRdb kept only the in-frame ones, dropping some. This table has about 140,000 clones, around 90% appearing once. The source material was peripheral blood. These receptors were collected from a man aged 60-69 years with active or convalescent COVID-19.

The chain is built from TRBV19 and TRBJ2-1, with D tentatively TRBD2 (6 bases). Germline values: CDR1 LNHDA, CDR2 SQIVND (reference sequence). This CDR3 is built from 15 residues. V lost 1 base and J 3 bases, leaving 10 bases between the germline ends. The DNA for the CDR3 is TGTGCCAGTAGTATAGCCGGGACTGTCTACAATGAGCAGTTCTTC. It encodes CASSIAGTVYNEQFF.

The chain recombines TRBV7-2 with TRBJ1-5; unclear D gene. The CDR3 has 13 residues. Germline V lookup: CDR1 SGHTA, CDR2 FQGNSA. Trimming removed 1 base at V and 9 bases at J, with 10 bases between. CDR3 nucleotide sequence: TGTGCCAGCAGCTTAGAGGTGAGGAGGCCCCAGCATTTT. This encodes CASSLEVRRPQHF.

The V call is TRBV24-1, the J call TRBJ1-2; no clear D. Trimming shortened V by 7 bases and J by 4 bases, and 18 bases separated the two germline ends. The CDR3 runs 15 residues. Germline V lookup: CDR1 KGHDR, CDR2 SFDVKD. The DNA of the CDR3 is TGTGCCACCAGCGCCGGCGGGGATCCGTTCTATGGCTACACCTTC. This translates into CATSAGGDPFYGYTF.

The chain employs TRBV10-3 and TRBJ1-3; D ambiguous. Germline V gives CDR1 ENHRY, CDR2 SYGVKD. The CDR3 runs to 15 residues. The ends were cut back, 3 bases at V and 0 bases at J, with 9 bases in the middle. DNA for the CDR3: TGTGCCATCAGTGACCTGGGGAGCTCTGGAAACACCATATATTTT. Its translation: CAISDLGSSGNTIYF.

The rearrangement links TRBV28 to TRBJ1-5, with 7 bases identical to TRBD1. V shed 6 bases, J shed 4 bases, and the junction held 6 bases outside the gene matches. This CDR3 is built from 14 residues. The germline gives CDR1 MDHEN, CDR2 SYDVKM. CDR3 loop: CASRSGQDNQPQHF. The CDR3 DNA reads TGTGCCAGCAGATCCGGACAGGATAATCAGCCCCAGCATTTT.

The CDR3 DNA follows: TGTGCCAGCAGTTCCCAGGGAGGGATGGTGACCCAGTACTTC. This sequence encodes CASSSQGGMVTQYF. This sequence joins TRBV6-2 or TRBV6-3 and TRBJ2-5; 7 bases align to TRBD2. The CDR3 has 14 residues. CDR1 is MNHEY and CDR2 is SVGEGT in the germline V gene. With 4 bases clipped from V and 7 bases from J, the junction kept 9 bases outside the gene matches.

The chain carries TRBV28 and TRBJ2-7, with D possibly TRBD2 on 6 matching bases. Deletions cut 6 bases from V and 2 bases from J, with 11 bases between. Germline V gives CDR1 MDHEN, CDR2 SYDVKM. CDR3 size: 13 residues. The CDR3 coding sequence is TGTGCCAGCAGCCCGGGAGCCGCCTACGAGCAGTACTTC. This sequence encodes CASSPGAAYEQYF.

J is TRBJ1-2 and V is TRBV19; TRBD1 agrees at 11 bases. The CDR3 runs to 14 residues. Germline lookup yields CDR1 LNHDA and CDR2 SQIVND (reference sequence). After removal of 7 bases from V and 3 bases from J, the junction contained 4 bases not matched to a gene. CDR3 protein: CASTRTGGDYGYTF. In nucleotides, the CDR3 is TGTGCCAGTACCCGGACAGGGGGCGACTATGGCTACACCTTC. Drawing the rest from reference TRBV19 and TRBJ1-2, the complete variable domain is DGGITQSPKYLFRKEGQNVTLSCEQNLNHDAMYWYRQDPGQGLRLIYYSQIVNDFQKGDIAEGYSVSREKKESFPLTVTSAQKNPTAFYLCASTRTGGDYGYTFGSGTRLTVV.

This clone was detected only once. The CDR3 region is CASSLGLAGSYEQYF. The CDR3 bases are TGTGCCAGCAGCTTGGGACTAGCGGGTTCCTACGAGCAGTACTTC. The genes are TRBV5-6 and TRBJ2-7; 10 nucleotides agree with TRBD2. Germline CDR1 and CDR2: SGHDT and YYEEEE. The ends lost 0 bases at V and 1 base at J; junction bases unmatched: 1. The CDR3 is 15 residues long.

The chain recombines TRBV28 with TRBJ2-4, with D maybe TRBD2 (5 bases). The V end lost 1 base, the J end lost 8 bases, and 12 bases lay between the germline ends. The germline V gene has CDR1 MDHEN and CDR2 SYDVKM. The CDR3 is made up of 14 amino acids. CDR3 sequence reads: CASSLSGRRDIQYF. The CDR3 DNA follows: TGTGCCAGCAGTTTATCGGGAAGAAGGGACATTCAGTACTTC.

The chain joins TRBV24-1 to TRBJ2-7; a possible D gene is TRBD2 (6 bases). This CDR3 is built from 13 residues. Trimming pared 9 bases from V and 3 bases from J, leaving 14 bases between. The V gene's germline CDR1 is KGHDR and CDR2 SFDVKD. The CDR3 here is CATQAGISYEQYF. CDR3 nucleotide sequence: TGTGCCACCCAGGCGGGAATTAGCTACGAGCAGTACTTC.